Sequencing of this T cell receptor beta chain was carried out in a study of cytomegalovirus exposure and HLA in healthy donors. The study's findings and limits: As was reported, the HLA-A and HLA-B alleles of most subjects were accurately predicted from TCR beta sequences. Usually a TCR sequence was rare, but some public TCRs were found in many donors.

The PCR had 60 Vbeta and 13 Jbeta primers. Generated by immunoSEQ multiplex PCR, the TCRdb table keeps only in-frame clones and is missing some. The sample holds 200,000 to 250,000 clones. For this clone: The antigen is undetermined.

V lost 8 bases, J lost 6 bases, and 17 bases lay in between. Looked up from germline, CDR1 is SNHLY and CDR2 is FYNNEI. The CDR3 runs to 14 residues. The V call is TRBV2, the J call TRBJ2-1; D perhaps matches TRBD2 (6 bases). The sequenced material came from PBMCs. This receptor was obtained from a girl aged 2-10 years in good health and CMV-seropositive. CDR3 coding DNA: TGTGCCAGCGGACTATTGTCATTTGTCAATGAGCAGTTCTTC. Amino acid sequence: CASGLLSFVNEQFF.